The clone carrying this T cell receptor beta chain came up a few times. CDR3 length equals 14 residues. V was pared by 7 bases and J by 0 bases, with 13 bases between. The source of the sample is a study of T cells after yellow fever vaccination. Study observations and caveats: At 95% to 96% for CD4 and almost 90% for CD8, most primary-vaccination clones showed up again after the booster.

5'RACE template switching produced TCR cDNA carrying a universal primer site and UMIs. A single record per CDR3 protein comes from TCRdb applying MiXCR to the 5' RACE reads. Of fewer than 100,000 distinct CDR3 sequences listed, around 9.8% are singletons. This clonotype originated in a man between 18 and 35 years old who received the YFV17D yellow fever vaccine. The gene calls are TRBV12-3 or TRBV12-4 and TRBJ2-7; weak D call: TRBD1 (6 bases). This specimen was CD8+ T cells not binding an NS4B(214-222) dextramer, sorted from PBMCs, taken more than 14 days after the first yellow fever vaccination. The CDR3 protein is CASTRTAFSYEQYV. CDR3 nucleotide sequence: TGTGCCAGCACCAGGACAGCTTTCTCCTACGAGCAGTACGTC.